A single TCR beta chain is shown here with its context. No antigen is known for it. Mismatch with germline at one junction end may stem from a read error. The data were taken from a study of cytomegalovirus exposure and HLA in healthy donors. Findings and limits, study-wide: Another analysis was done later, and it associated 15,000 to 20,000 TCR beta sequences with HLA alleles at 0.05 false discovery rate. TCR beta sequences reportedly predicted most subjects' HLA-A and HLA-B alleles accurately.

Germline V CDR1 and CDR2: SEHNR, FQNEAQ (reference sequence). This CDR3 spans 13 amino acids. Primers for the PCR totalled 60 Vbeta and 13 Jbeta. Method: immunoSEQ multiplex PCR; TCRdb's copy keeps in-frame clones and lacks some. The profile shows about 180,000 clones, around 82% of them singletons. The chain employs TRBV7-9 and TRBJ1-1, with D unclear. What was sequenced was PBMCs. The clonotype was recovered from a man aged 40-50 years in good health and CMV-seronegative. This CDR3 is CSSSLPKNTEAFF. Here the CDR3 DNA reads TGTTCCAGCAGCTTACCAAAGAACACTGAAGCTTTCTTT.